Presented here are 4 T cell receptor beta chains from one specimen sequenced in a study of cytomegalovirus exposure and HLA in healthy donors. It was with 60 Vbeta and 13 Jbeta primers that the PCR ran. The protocol was immunoSEQ multiplex PCR, while the TCRdb copy is restricted to in-frame clones and leaves out a portion. The data contain 110,000 or so clones, roughly 82% of them singletons. The sample taken for sequencing was PBMCs. Source of these receptors: a woman aged 35 to 49 in good health and CMV-seropositive.

This chain joins TRBV9 and TRBJ2-3; D gene ambiguous. This CDR3 is 13 amino acids long. Trimming shortened V by 0 bases and J by 4 bases, and 6 bases separated the two germline ends. Germline V CDR1 and CDR2: SGDLS, YYNGEE. CDR3 nucleotides: TGTGCCAGCAGCGTAGAAATCGCAGATACGCAGTATTTT. Its protein product is CASSVEIADTQYF.

This chain links TRBV19 with TRBJ2-7; D possibly corresponds to TRBD2 (6 bases). The CDR3 has 12 amino acids. The germline gives CDR1 LNHDA, CDR2 SQIVND (reference sequence). V shed 7 bases and J shed 0 bases, with 7 bases lying between them. The DNA of the CDR3 is TGTGCCAGTACTAGCGCCTCCTACGAGCAGTACTTC. It codes for CASTSASYEQYF.

The DNA of the CDR3 is TGCGCCAGCAGCCAACTGGACATGATCTCCTACAATGAGCAGTTCTTC. Translation: CASSQLDMISYNEQFF. The V gene is TRBV4-1, the J gene TRBJ2-1; D perhaps matches TRBD1 (5 bases). Between the trimmed V and J ends, which lost 2 bases and 0 bases, there was a span of 11 bases. The germline V gene has CDR1 MGHRA and CDR2 YSYEKL. The CDR3 contains 16 residues.

This chain uses TRBV6-4 with TRBJ2-3; D remains ambiguous. The CDR3 loop spans 15 amino acids. V dropped 0 bases and J dropped 2 bases, with 9 bases sitting between them. Germline CDR1 is MRHNA and CDR2 is SNTAGT. As DNA, the CDR3 is TGTGCCAGCAGTGACTCGATAAAAGCCACAGATACGCAGTATTTT. It codes for CASSDSIKATDTQYF.